What follows are 4 T cell receptor beta chains derived from one specimen sequenced in a study of vaccination and CD4 T cells after COVID-19 (dated by TCRdb to between 2022 and 2023). The sample's treatment or condition label is to be understood as: approximately nine-day PBMC culture with coronavirus spike peptide pools or control peptides (ViraFEST assay). Library preparation used PCR. The sequencing machine was an Illumina iSeq 100. DNA from cultured CD4+ T cells underwent TCR sequencing with the Oncomine TCR Beta short-read assay at the Johns Hopkins FTIC core. TCRdb applied fastp at Q25 and MiXCR to the public reads, then kept only in-frame beta chains. Each CDR3 protein gets just one entry, which takes the most common genes and DNA from the rows behind it. Present in this sample are 17,000 or so distinct CDR3 sequences, around two fifths of which were seen just once. In total, the top ten clones hold 5.5% to 6.5% of the sample.

The antigens of these receptors remain unknown. The sample was CD4+ T cells from blood, cultured in vitro, taken before SARS-CoV-2 vaccination. The receptors shown here come from a human donor who had recovered from COVID-19.

V gene TRBV4-3 combines with J gene TRBJ1-1; no firm D call. Germline lookup yields CDR1 LGHNA and CDR2 YSLEER. This CDR3 contains 11 residues. Trimming cost V 0 bases and J 6 bases, with 2 bases left between them. CDR3 nucleotides: TGCGCCAGCAGCCAAGAATCTGAAGCTTTCTTT. Protein sequence: CASSQESEAFF.

This rearrangement joins TRBV29-1 to TRBJ2-5, with 7 bases matching TRBD2. The trim removed 4 bases at V and 5 bases at J, leaving 7 bases unmatched. Germline loops: CDR1 SQVTM, CDR2 ANQGSEA. This CDR3 has 13 amino acids. CDR3 coding DNA: TGCAGCGTTGGGGCGGGAGAATGGGAGACCCAGTACTTC. It codes for CSVGAGEWETQYF.

V gene TRBV7-9 combines with J gene TRBJ1-2; D is perhaps TRBD1 (6 bases). Trimming took off 5 bases at V and 4 bases at J, with 14 bases between the two ends. CDR1 SEHNR and CDR2 FQNEAQ come from the germline V gene (reference sequence). This CDR3 contains 14 residues. CDR3 nucleotides: TGTGCCAGCAGCCAGGACGGGGGCCCCTATGGCTACACCTTC. Amino acid sequence: CASSQDGGPYGYTF.

This clonotype was observed once. The gene calls are TRBV20-1 and TRBJ2-3, with TRBD2 identical over 14 bases. From germline, CDR1 is DFQATT and CDR2 SNEGSKA (reference sequence). V lost 5 bases to trimming and J lost 5 bases; unmatched junction nucleotides: 3. This CDR3 is 14 amino acids long. The CDR3 is CSAGTSGGLDTQYF. For the CDR3, the DNA is TGCAGTGCTGGGACTAGCGGGGGCTTAGATACGCAGTATTTT.